Included here is one TCR beta chain sequence, with context. Its antigen is still unknown. The sample comes from a study of graft-versus-host responses after intestinal transplantation. Regarding the study as a whole: The authors found GvH clones in recipient marrow, some appearing first in ileum or blood.

Some clones are missing from TCRdb's copy, which holds only in-frame ones; the method was immunoSEQ multiplex PCR. Of approximately 58,000 clones detected, approximately 89% appear once; the ten largest clones hold approximately 2.9%. Germline CDR1 and CDR2: KGHSH and LQKENI. The CDR3 extends over 14 amino acids. The receptor was isolated from a human patient who received an intestinal transplant, so some T cells may come from the graft donor. The rearrangement uses TRBV18 and TRBJ2-5; TRBD1 aligns across 7 bases. The J call may be mistaken, given a closer DNA end match to TRBJ2-7. Sequences were derived from PBMCs, sampled 118 to 130 days after intestinal transplantation. CDR3 region: CASSPGQRVSEQYF. The DNA of the CDR3 is TGTGCCAGCTCACCGGGACAGAGGGTTAGCGAGCAGTACTTC.